Listed here is a single TCR beta chain. Treatment denoted: roughly 20 received Ad26.COV2.S at low or high dose, single or two shots; roughly five received placebo; per-sample allocation not given. At day 63 after the first vaccine or placebo injection, samples were drawn. The sample belongs to a study of Ad26.COV2.S vaccination and SARS-CoV-2 variants. In germline, CDR1 is SGHAT, CDR2 FQNNGV. Between the trimmed V and J ends, which lost 0 bases and 5 bases, there was a span of 14 bases. The CDR3 consists of 16 residues. The method was immunoSEQ multiplex PCR; TCRdb's version includes in-frame clones alone and lacks a portion of them. The sample records 300,000 to 350,000 clones, roughly 91% being singletons.

The receptor comes from a person between 18 and 65 years old who received the Ad26.COV2.S COVID-19 vaccine or a placebo. The sequences come from peripheral blood, collected in a trial of Ad26.COV2.S vaccine versus placebo. The chain carries TRBV11-2 and TRBJ2-1; D uncertain. CDR3 amino acids: CASSLEQWPRNNEQFF. The CDR3 nucleotides are TGTGCCAGCAGCTTAGAGCAGTGGCCCCGGAACAATGAGCAGTTCTTC.